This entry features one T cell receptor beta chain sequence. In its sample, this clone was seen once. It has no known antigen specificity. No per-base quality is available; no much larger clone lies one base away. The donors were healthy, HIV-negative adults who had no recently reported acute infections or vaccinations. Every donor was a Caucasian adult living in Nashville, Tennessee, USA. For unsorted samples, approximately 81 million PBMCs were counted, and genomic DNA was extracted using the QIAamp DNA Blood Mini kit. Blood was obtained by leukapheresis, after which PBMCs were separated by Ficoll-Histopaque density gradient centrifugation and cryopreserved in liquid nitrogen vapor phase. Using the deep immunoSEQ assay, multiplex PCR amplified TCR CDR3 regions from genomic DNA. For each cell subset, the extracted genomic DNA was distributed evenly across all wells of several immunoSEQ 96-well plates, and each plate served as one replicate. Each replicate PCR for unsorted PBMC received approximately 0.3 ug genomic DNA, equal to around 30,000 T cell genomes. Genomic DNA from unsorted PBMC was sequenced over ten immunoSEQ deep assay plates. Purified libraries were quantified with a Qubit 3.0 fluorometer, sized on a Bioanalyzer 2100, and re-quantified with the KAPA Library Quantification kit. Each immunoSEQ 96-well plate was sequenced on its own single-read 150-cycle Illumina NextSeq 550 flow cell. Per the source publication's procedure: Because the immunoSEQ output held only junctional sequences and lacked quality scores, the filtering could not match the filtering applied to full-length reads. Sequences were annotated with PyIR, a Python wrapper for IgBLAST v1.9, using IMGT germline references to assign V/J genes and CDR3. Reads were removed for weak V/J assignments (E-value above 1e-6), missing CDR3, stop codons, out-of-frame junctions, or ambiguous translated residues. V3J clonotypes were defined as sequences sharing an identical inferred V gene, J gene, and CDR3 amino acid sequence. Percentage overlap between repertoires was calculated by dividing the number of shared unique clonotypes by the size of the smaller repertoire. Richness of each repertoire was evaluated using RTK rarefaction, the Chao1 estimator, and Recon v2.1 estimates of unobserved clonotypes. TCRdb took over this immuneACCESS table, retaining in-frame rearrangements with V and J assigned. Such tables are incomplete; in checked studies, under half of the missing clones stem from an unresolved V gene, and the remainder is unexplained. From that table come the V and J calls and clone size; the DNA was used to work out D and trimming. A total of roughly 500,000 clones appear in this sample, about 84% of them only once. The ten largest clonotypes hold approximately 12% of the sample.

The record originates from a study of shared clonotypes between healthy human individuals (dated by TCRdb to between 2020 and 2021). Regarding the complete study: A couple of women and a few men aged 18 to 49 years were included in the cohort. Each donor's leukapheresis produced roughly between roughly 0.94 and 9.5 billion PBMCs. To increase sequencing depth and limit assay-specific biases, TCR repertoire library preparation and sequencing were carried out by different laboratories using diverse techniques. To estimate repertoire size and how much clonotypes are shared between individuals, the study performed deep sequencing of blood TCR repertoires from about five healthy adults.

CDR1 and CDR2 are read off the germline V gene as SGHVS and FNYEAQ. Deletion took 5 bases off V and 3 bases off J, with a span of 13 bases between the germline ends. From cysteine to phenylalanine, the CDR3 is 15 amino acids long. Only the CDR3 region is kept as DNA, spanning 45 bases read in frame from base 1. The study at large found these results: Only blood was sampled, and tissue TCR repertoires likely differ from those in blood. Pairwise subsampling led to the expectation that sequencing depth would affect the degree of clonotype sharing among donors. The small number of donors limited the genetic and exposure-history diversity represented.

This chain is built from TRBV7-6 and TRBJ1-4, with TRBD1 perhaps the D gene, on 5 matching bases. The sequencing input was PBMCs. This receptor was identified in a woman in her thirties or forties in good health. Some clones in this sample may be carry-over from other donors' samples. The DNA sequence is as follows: TGTGCCAGCAGCAACCAGGGTGGACCTAATGAAAAACTGTTTTTT. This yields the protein CASSNQGGPNEKLFF.